This is a list of T cell receptor beta chains from one sample in a study of CD8 T cells in Susac syndrome. MiXCR was run by TCRdb on the immunoSEQ multiplex PCR reads, yielding one entry per CDR3 protein. In the table there are 180,000 or so distinct CDR3 sequences, over 85% of which are singletons. The specimen was CD4+ T cells from PBMCs. The source is a human donor in good health. The CDR3 runs from the conserved cysteine through the conserved F or W. A D gene is named only where the DNA matches it firmly. The size entry is marked missing in some rows and otherwise reads once, few, many or a size class.

V gene,clone size,J gene,D gene,CDR3 DNA,CDR3 protein
TRBV12-3/TRBV12-4,-,TRBJ2-1,-,TGTGCCAGCAGTTTATCACAGAATGAGCAGTTCTTC,CASSLSQNEQFF
TRBV12-3/TRBV12-4,once,TRBJ1-2,-,TGTGCCAGCAAAGTCGGACGGCCCAGAGTATATGGCTACACCTTC,CASKVGRPRVYGYTF
TRBV20-1,-,TRBJ2-5,-,TGCAGTGCTAAAAGAGAGACCCAGTACTTC,CSAKRETQYF
TRBV3-1,-,TRBJ2-7,-,TGTGCCAGCAGCCAGGCCCTGGGACTCGAGCAGTACTTC,CASSQALGLEQYF
TRBV2,-,TRBJ1-5,-,TGTGCCAGCAGTGAGATCGGGGATTTGGAAGGCAATCAGCCCCAGCATTTT,CASSEIGDLEGNQPQHF
TRBV20-1,few,TRBJ2-7,-,TGCAGTGCTAGCGGGTATACCTACGAGCAGTACTTC,CSASGYTYEQYF
TRBV20-1,-,TRBJ2-1,-,TGCAGTGCTAGGTCTAGGGAGGCATTTTCCTACAATGAGCAGTTCTTC,CSARSREAFSYNEQFF
TRBV12-3/TRBV12-4,-,TRBJ2-7,-,TGTGCCAGCAGTTTGGGCAGGGGATCGTACTTC,CASSLGRGSYF
TRBV18,-,TRBJ1-2,-,TGTGCCAGCTCACCAGGCCAAGCATCAATCTATGGCTACACCTTC,CASSPGQASIYGYTF
TRBV27,-,TRBJ2-7,-,TGTGCCAGCAGTCACCGGCCTCGAACCGAGCAGTACTTC,CASSHRPRTEQYF
TRBV2,-,TRBJ1-2,-,TGTGCCAGCATAGGGCAAGCGGGCCATGGCTACACCTTC,CASIGQAGHGYTF
TRBV27,-,TRBJ2-7,-,TGTGCCAGCAGGTCAGGGGTTCGCGAGCAGTACTTC,CASRSGVREQYF
TRBV29-1,-,TRBJ1-1,-,TGCAGCGTCAGGGCCTTGAACACTGAAGCTTTCTTT,CSVRALNTEAFF
TRBV30,-,TRBJ2-7,TRBD1,TGTGCCTGGAGTGTCGGGGGACAGGGGAGGGAGCAGTACTTC,CAWSVGGQGREQYF
TRBV24-1,-,TRBJ2-5,TRBD1,TGTGCCACCAGTGATCCGGGACAGTCGGGTGAGACCCAGTACTTC,CATSDPGQSGETQYF